The present T cell receptor beta chain was sequenced within a study of blood T cell repertoires in COVID-19. On the study more broadly: Sample material is recorded as cDNA or gDNA derived from T cells, B-cell-depleted T cells, or PBMCs.

This study enrolled people aged about 18 to 100 from about two dozen US geographic areas. Authors' methods: Amplification of reference gene primers was used by the study to estimate nucleated cell counts. The method was immunoSEQ multiplex PCR; TCRdb's version includes in-frame clones alone and lacks a portion of them. From that table come the V and J calls and clone size; the DNA was used to work out D and trimming. The data contain about 480,000 clones, 70% to 90% of them singletons. The receptor's source is a young woman with acute COVID-19. The material sequenced was PBMCs or T cells enriched from blood (not recorded which).

The CDR3 DNA follows: TGTGCCAGCAGCCTTCGACAGAATTACAATGAGCAGTTCTTC. Translated, it gives CASSLRQNYNEQFF. The chain uses TRBV11-2 and TRBJ2-1; possibly TRBD1 for D (5 bases). Trimming took 5 bases from V and 4 from J, leaving 12 bases between them. Per the germline V gene, CDR1 is SGHAT and CDR2 is FQNNGV. This CDR3 has 14 amino acids.